This T cell receptor (beta chain) was retrieved from a study of blood T cell repertoires in COVID-19. Study summary: Acute-phase and convalescent COVID-19 samples originated in the United States, Italy and Spain. From T cells, B-cell-depleted T cells, or PBMCs came the material, which was cDNA or gDNA.

From germline, CDR1 is ENHRY and CDR2 SYGVKD. The J segment lost 4 bases and the V segment lost 9 bases, leaving 14 bases of the junction unmatched. CDR3 size: 15 residues. Authors' methods: From reference gene primer amplification, estimates of nucleated cell counts were derived. TCRdb keeps only in-frame clones here, not all; method: immunoSEQ multiplex PCR. V and J calls and clone size come straight from that table; D and trimming were deduced from the DNA. Of around 110,000 clones in the sample, 75% to 90% were seen once. This sequence was found in a man in his forties with acute or convalescent COVID-19. Sequenced material: peripheral blood. The chain couples TRBV10-3 to TRBJ1-1; 7 positions agree with TRBD1. The CDR3 spells CAMSGGGGRPTEAFF. CDR3 DNA sequence: TGTGCCATGAGCGGAGGGGGCGGCCGTCCCACTGAAGCTTTCTTT.